This T cell receptor beta chain derives from a study of T cells in Graves' hyperthyroidism and ophthalmopathy. The TCR beta CDR3 regions underwent amplification using RNA transcripts as the source. HTBI primers were employed in a first-round RT-PCR of the TCR CDR3. TCRdb fed the multiplex PCR reads into MiXCR, producing one record per CDR3 protein. The data hold about 560,000 distinct CDR3 sequences, with roughly a sixth observed a single time. Study-wide findings and caveats: Ophthalmopathy was separated from stable hyperthyroidism by a 13 V-J model.

The sample holds many counts of this clonotype. The antigen is not known. The source material was blood. The sequence came from a woman aged 18 to 35 with Graves' hyperthyroidism.

DNA for the CDR3: TGCAGTGCGCAGACAGGGAAGGGCACTGAAGCTTTCTTT. Its protein product is CSAQTGKGTEAFF. The chain employs TRBV20-1 and TRBJ1-1, with 7 bases aligning to TRBD1. V lost 6 bases, J lost 4 bases, and 8 bases stayed unmatched. This CDR3 has 13 residues. Germline V lookup: CDR1 DFQATT, CDR2 SNEGSKA (reference sequence).